This entry describes one T cell receptor beta chain. These data are taken from a study of blood T cell repertoires in COVID-19. Study-level information: Italy, Spain and the United States were the sources of the convalescent and acute COVID-19 samples.

As processed by the authors: Reference gene primer amplification gave nucleated cell count estimates. The method was immunoSEQ multiplex PCR; TCRdb's version includes in-frame clones alone and lacks a portion of them. Clonal size and the V and J genes are those of that table, whereas D and trimming came from the DNA. The table shows 200,000 to 250,000 clones, with over 70% occurring only once. The ends lost 5 bases at V and 2 bases at J; junction bases unmatched: 14. This CDR3 has 19 residues. Germline CDR1 MNHEY, CDR2 SVGEGT. This receptor was taken from a woman aged 70 to 79 with acute or convalescent COVID-19. What was sequenced was peripheral blood. The V and J genes are TRBV6-2 or TRBV6-3 and TRBJ2-3; 12 bases align to TRBD2. This CDR3 is CASSHPSGGATGPTDTQYF. The CDR3 DNA reads as TGTGCCAGCAGTCATCCTAGCGGGGGGGCCACGGGCCCCACAGATACGCAGTATTTT.